Listed below are T cell receptor beta chains from one sample, sequenced in a study of blood T cell repertoires in COVID-19. The repertoire was sequenced with immunoSEQ multiplex PCR; TCRdb's copy has only in-frame clones and lacks some. Among roughly 160,000 clones, 80% to 90% were seen once, and the ten largest hold around 8.2%. The sequenced material came from peripheral blood. Every receptor here comes from a man aged 55 to 70 with acute or convalescent COVID-19. Each CDR3 is given with its conserved first and last residue. D genes are given only for firm matches. The listing skips clone size in some rows; elsewhere it reads once, few, many or a size class.

J gene,V gene,D gene,clone size,CDR3 protein,CDR3 DNA
TRBJ1-2,TRBV24-1,.,.,CATSRGGGPYGYTF,TGTGCCACCAGTCGAGGGGGAGGGCCCTATGGCTACACCTTC
TRBJ1-6,TRBV28,.,.,CASSSIDRPYYF,TGTGCCAGCAGTTCGATCGACAGGCCCTACTACTTT
TRBJ2-2,TRBV19,.,.,CASSGWRLRDTGELFF,TGTGCCAGTAGCGGGTGGAGGCTACGGGACACCGGGGAGCTGTTTTTT
TRBJ2-2,TRBV27,.,.,CASTPRQTNTGELFF,TGTGCCAGCACCCCGAGACAGACGAACACCGGGGAGCTGTTTTTT
TRBJ1-1,TRBV5-1,TRBD1,once,CASSTGQGTPEAFF,TGCGCCAGCAGCACGGGACAGGGGACCCCTGAAGCTTTCTTT
TRBJ2-3,TRBV7-6,TRBD2,.,CASSLGGGSLSDTQYF,TGTGCCAGCAGCTTAGGGGGCGGGAGTTTGTCAGATACGCAGTATTTT
TRBJ2-3,TRBV2,TRBD2,.,CASSRTSGRPTQYF,TGTGCCAGCAGTCGGACTAGCGGGCGGCCTACGCAGTATTTT
TRBJ2-7,TRBV5-4,TRBD2,.,CASSQGGESGPPQYF,TGTGCCAGCAGTCAGGGAGGGGAGAGCGGACCCCCCCAGTACTTC
TRBJ1-1,TRBV13,.,.,CASSRGGETEAFF,TGTGCCAGCAGCCGGGGGGGTGAAACTGAAGCTTTCTTT
TRBJ1-2,TRBV28,TRBD1,.,CASSIQGRNGYTF,TGTGCCAGCAGTATACAGGGGAGGAATGGCTACACCTTC
TRBJ2-5,TRBV2,TRBD2,.,CASSSGRGAETQYF,TGTGCCAGCAGTAGCGGGAGGGGCGCAGAGACCCAGTACTTC
TRBJ1-2,TRBV6-5,.,.,CASSMNRVYGYTF,TGTGCCAGCAGTATGAACAGGGTCTATGGCTACACCTTC
TRBJ2-7,TRBV28,TRBD2,.,CASSLAGGVSYEQYF,TGTGCCAGCAGTCTAGCGGGAGGTGTTTCCTACGAGCAGTACTTC
TRBJ1-1,TRBV6-5,.,.,CASSLGPTEAFF,TGTGCCAGCAGTCTGGGCCCCACTGAAGCTTTCTTT
TRBJ1-2,TRBV2,.,.,CASSTRVRRDYGYTF,TGTGCCAGCAGTACCCGAGTTCGCCGTGACTATGGCTACACCTTC
TRBJ1-2,TRBV3-1/TRBV3-2,TRBD1,.,CASSQEADRGYGYTF,TGTGCCAGCAGCCAAGAGGCCGACAGGGGATATGGCTACACCTTC
TRBJ1-2,TRBV24-1,TRBD1,.,CATSDPGQGYGYTF,TGTGCCACCAGTGATCCCGGACAGGGCTATGGCTACACCTTC
TRBJ1-1,TRBV25-1,TRBD1,.,CASSTQTGAEAFF,TGTGCCAGCAGTACCCAGACAGGGGCTGAAGCTTTCTTT
TRBJ2-6,TRBV7-3,.,.,CASSRGTVGANVLTF,TGTGCCAGCAGCCGGGGGACAGTTGGGGCCAACGTCCTGACTTTC